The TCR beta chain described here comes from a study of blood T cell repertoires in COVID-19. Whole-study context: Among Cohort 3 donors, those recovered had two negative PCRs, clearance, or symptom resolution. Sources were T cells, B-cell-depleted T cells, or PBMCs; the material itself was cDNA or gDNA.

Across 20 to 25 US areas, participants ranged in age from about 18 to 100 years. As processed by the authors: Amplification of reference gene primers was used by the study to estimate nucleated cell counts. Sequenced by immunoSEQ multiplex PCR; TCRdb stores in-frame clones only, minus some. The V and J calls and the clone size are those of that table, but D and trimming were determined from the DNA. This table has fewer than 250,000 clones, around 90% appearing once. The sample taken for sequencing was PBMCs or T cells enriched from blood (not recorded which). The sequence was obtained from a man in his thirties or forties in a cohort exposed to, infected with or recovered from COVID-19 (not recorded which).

The CDR3 nucleotides read TGTGCCAGCAGCACCCGGAGGAGCAATGAGCAGTTCTTC. It yields the protein CASSTRRSNEQFF. The chain joins TRBV7-8 to TRBJ2-1, with D tentatively TRBD2 (5 bases). Trimming cost V 5 bases and J 6 bases, with 11 bases left between them. CDR1 is SGHVS, CDR2 FQNEAQ, per germline. The CDR3 length is 13 residues.